A selection of T cell receptor beta chains follows, all from one sample in a study of blood T cell repertoires in COVID-19. This table comes from immunoSEQ multiplex PCR, and its TCRdb copy is limited to in-frame clones, with some not included. Of hundreds of thousands of clones listed, about 82% were seen once; the top ten hold approximately 2.1%. Sample: PBMCs or T cells enriched from blood (not recorded which). The receptor source for this set is a woman aged 45-65 years who had recovered from COVID-19. CDR3s include the opening cysteine and the closing phenylalanine or tryptophan. Fields, in order: clone size, D gene, V gene, J gene, CDR3 DNA, CDR3 protein. D genes are given only for firm matches. Part of the rows lack a size; the others show once, few, many or a class for expanded clones.

>NA|NA|TRBV19|TRBJ2-1
TGTGCCAGTACGCGGGTCGGTACCTACAATGAGCAGTTCTTC
CASTRVGTYNEQFF
>once|NA|TRBV30|TRBJ1-6
TGTGCCTGGAGTGTACTGGGGGGTTTAAATTCACCCCTCCACTTT
CAWSVLGGLNSPLHF
>NA|NA|TRBV13|TRBJ1-1
TGTGCCAGCAGCTTAGAGGGACACCCTTTGAACACTGAAGCTTTCTTT
CASSLEGHPLNTEAFF
>NA|TRBD1|TRBV7-2|TRBJ1-5
TGTGCCAGCAGCTTAGATACAGGGGGGGGCAATCAGCCCCAGCATTTT
CASSLDTGGGNQPQHF
>once|NA|TRBV5-5|TRBJ1-2
TGTGCCAGCAGCTTGCGACAATATGGCTACACCTTC
CASSLRQYGYTF
>NA|NA|TRBV6-5|TRBJ2-7
TGTGCCAGCAGCCCCGACAGCTTGGTCGAGCAGTACTTC
CASSPDSLVEQYF
>NA|NA|TRBV6-5|TRBJ1-6
TGTGCCAGCACCCTACAGAGTTATTCACCCCTCCACTTT
CASTLQSYSPLHF
>NA|NA|TRBV19|TRBJ1-3
TGTGCCTCTACCCGGGGGGCCACTGGAAACACCATATATTTT
CASTRGATGNTIYF
>NA|NA|TRBV7-2|TRBJ2-5
TGTGCCAGCAGCTTAAGCGCAGGGGAAGAGACCCAGTACTTC
CASSLSAGEETQYF
>NA|NA|TRBV19|TRBJ2-1
TGTGCCAGTAGTATAAGGAGCAATGAGCAGTTCTTC
CASSIRSNEQFF
>NA|NA|TRBV5-4|TRBJ1-1
TGTGCCAGCAGCGTCCGGGTCCCTGGGACTGAAGCTTTCTTT
CASSVRVPGTEAFF
>NA|NA|TRBV7-9|TRBJ2-2
TGTGCCAGCCGAAGACAGAGAAACACCGGGGAGCTGTTTTTT
CASRRQRNTGELFF
>NA|TRBD1|TRBV11-2|TRBJ1-1
TGTGCCAGCAGCTCCGACCCGGGACAGTACACTGAAGCTTTCTTT
CASSSDPGQYTEAFF
>few|NA|TRBV30|TRBJ1-5
TGTGCCTGGAGTGTACAAGACAATCAGCCCCAGCATTTT
CAWSVQDNQPQHF
>NA|TRBD1|TRBV5-1|TRBJ1-1
TGCGCCAGCAGCTTGGCCCAGGGGGCCAGTACTGAAGCTTTCTTT
CASSLAQGASTEAFF
>NA|TRBD1|TRBV7-2|TRBJ1-2
TGTGCCAGCAGCTTAACGACAGGGGGCCGTGGCTACACCTTC
CASSLTTGGRGYTF
>NA|NA|TRBV2|TRBJ2-4
TGTGCCAGCAGTGGAGCAGGGGCGGACATTCAGTACTTC
CASSGAGADIQYF
>NA|TRBD1|TRBV12-5|TRBJ1-5
TGTGCTAGTGGTTTTAGCGGGACAGCCCTTAGCAATCAGCCCCAGCATTTT
CASGFSGTALSNQPQHF
>NA|NA|TRBV6-5|TRBJ1-6
TGTGCCAGCAGCCACGGGACGGGAGGTAATTCACCCCTCCACTTT
CASSHGTGGNSPLHF